These T cell receptor beta chains were read from a single sample in a study of siplizumab effects on memory and regulatory T cells. Method: immunoSEQ multiplex PCR; TCRdb's copy keeps in-frame clones and lacks some. The data show approximately 100,000 clones, with approximately 90% seen just once and around 0.68% held by the top ten. The sample was Tregs sorted from blood. These receptors came from a human donor in good health. Each CDR3 is given with its conserved first and last residue. Fields, in order: V gene, clone size, J gene, D gene, CDR3 protein, CDR3 DNA. A D gene is named only where the DNA matches it firmly. Not every row has a clone size; where given, it reads once, few, many or a size class.

V: TRBV7-2; size: -; J: TRBJ1-4; D: -; CDR3: CASSLVSGQFNEKLFF; DNA: TGTGCCAGCAGCCTAGTTTCGGGCCAGTTTAATGAAAAACTGTTTTTT
V: TRBV5-3; size: -; J: TRBJ2-5; D: TRBD1; CDR3: CARSFYGQGGETQYF; DNA: TGTGCCAGAAGCTTCTACGGACAGGGGGGAGAGACCCAGTACTTC
V: TRBV5-1; size: -; J: TRBJ2-7; D: -; CDR3: CASSLQQTYEQYF; DNA: TGCGCCAGCAGCCTCCAACAAACCTACGAGCAGTACTTC
V: TRBV6-6; size: -; J: TRBJ2-7; D: -; CDR3: CASKLGASYEQYF; DNA: TGTGCCAGCAAGCTGGGGGCATCCTACGAGCAGTACTTC
V: TRBV6-6; size: -; J: TRBJ2-5; D: TRBD2; CDR3: CASSQSGGRTQYF; DNA: TGTGCCAGCAGCCAATCCGGGGGGAGGACCCAGTACTTC
V: TRBV9; size: -; J: TRBJ2-7; D: -; CDR3: CASSADLHLPPYEQYF; DNA: TGTGCCAGCAGCGCAGATTTACATCTGCCTCCGTACGAGCAGTACTTC
V: TRBV2; size: -; J: TRBJ2-3; D: TRBD1; CDR3: CASSLDRGRKDTQYF; DNA: TGTGCCAGCAGCTTGGACAGGGGGCGGAAAGATACGCAGTATTTT
V: TRBV4-2; size: -; J: TRBJ1-4; D: TRBD1; CDR3: CASSQATGYNEKLFF; DNA: TGTGCCAGCAGCCAAGCGACAGGGTATAATGAAAAACTGTTTTTT
V: TRBV9; size: -; J: TRBJ2-3; D: -; CDR3: CASSPSGRARTDTQYF; DNA: TGTGCCAGCAGCCCCAGCGGGCGGGCCCGCACAGATACGCAGTATTTT
V: TRBV19; size: -; J: TRBJ1-2; D: -; CDR3: CASSIARGFNYGYTF; DNA: TGTGCCAGTAGTATAGCAAGGGGATTCAACTATGGCTACACCTTC
V: TRBV2; size: -; J: TRBJ2-7; D: -; CDR3: CASRGTLGGEQYF; DNA: TGTGCCAGCAGAGGGACCCTAGGCGGCGAGCAGTACTTC
V: TRBV7-9; size: -; J: TRBJ1-2; D: -; CDR3: CASSLGIVWEQPYGYTF; DNA: TGTGCCAGCAGCTTGGGGATTGTGTGGGAGCAGCCCTATGGCTACACCTTC
V: TRBV28; size: -; J: TRBJ1-1; D: -; CDR3: CASSTGGTEAFF; DNA: TGTGCCAGCAGTACAGGAGGCACTGAAGCTTTCTTT
V: TRBV20-1; size: few; J: TRBJ1-1; D: -; CDR3: CSATQGSEAFF; DNA: TGCAGTGCTACTCAGGGTTCGGAAGCTTTCTTT
V: TRBV19; size: -; J: TRBJ1-5; D: TRBD1; CDR3: CASRRTGGDQPQHF; DNA: TGTGCCAGTAGGCGGACAGGTGGAGATCAGCCCCAGCATTTT
V: TRBV7-9; size: once; J: TRBJ1-3; D: TRBD1; CDR3: CASSQPGGQGNTIYF; DNA: TGTGCCAGCAGTCAACCCGGGGGACAGGGAAACACCATATATTTT
V: TRBV19; size: -; J: TRBJ1-1; D: -; CDR3: CASRKFTLNTEAFF; DNA: TGTGCCAGTAGGAAGTTCACTTTGAACACTGAAGCTTTCTTT
V: TRBV4-1; size: -; J: TRBJ2-2; D: TRBD2; CDR3: CASSQGLAGITGELFF; DNA: TGCGCCAGCAGCCAAGGACTAGCGGGTATCACCGGGGAGCTGTTTTTT
V: TRBV7-9; size: -; J: TRBJ1-2; D: -; CDR3: CASREGGGYGYTF; DNA: TGTGCCAGCAGAGAAGGGGGTGGCTATGGCTACACCTTC
V: TRBV5-4; size: -; J: TRBJ2-7; D: -; CDR3: CASSVNTYEQYF; DNA: TGTGCCAGCAGCGTTAACACGTACGAGCAGTACTTC
V: TRBV10-3; size: -; J: TRBJ1-1; D: -; CDR3: CAISESGRGPEAFF; DNA: TGTGCCATCAGTGAGTCTGGGAGAGGCCCTGAAGCTTTCTTT
V: TRBV19; size: few; J: TRBJ1-2; D: -; CDR3: CASRAEYGYTF; DNA: TGTGCCAGTAGGGCAGAATATGGCTACACCTTC
V: TRBV19; size: -; J: TRBJ2-1; D: -; CDR3: CASMDGSPSYNEQFF; DNA: TGTGCCAGCATGGACGGCTCCCCCTCCTACAATGAGCAGTTCTTC
V: TRBV18; size: -; J: TRBJ2-1; D: TRBD2; CDR3: CASSPERGRYNEQFF; DNA: TGTGCCAGCTCACCCGAGCGGGGCCGGTACAATGAGCAGTTCTTC
V: TRBV7-6; size: -; J: TRBJ2-7; D: TRBD1; CDR3: CASSPRDRVYEQYF; DNA: TGTGCCAGCAGCCCACGGGACAGGGTCTACGAGCAGTACTTC
V: TRBV6-1; size: -; J: TRBJ2-3; D: -; CDR3: CASSEVKLTTDTQYF; DNA: TGTGCCAGCAGTGAAGTAAAGCTAACCACAGATACGCAGTATTTT
V: TRBV5-1; size: -; J: TRBJ2-7; D: -; CDR3: CASSFDSSWQYF; DNA: TGCGCCAGCAGCTTTGATAGCTCTTGGCAGTACTTC
V: TRBV2; size: -; J: TRBJ2-2; D: -; CDR3: CASSPREYSGELFF; DNA: TGTGCCAGCAGCCCCAGGGAATATAGCGGGGAGCTGTTTTTT
V: TRBV7-2; size: -; J: TRBJ1-2; D: -; CDR3: CASSLAGTAPYGYTF; DNA: TGTGCCAGCAGCTTAGCGGGGACTGCACCCTATGGCTACACCTTC
V: TRBV20-1; size: -; J: TRBJ1-2; D: TRBD1; CDR3: CSAPDREGYTF; DNA: TGCAGTGCTCCGGACAGGGAAGGCTACACCTTC
V: TRBV5-4; size: -; J: TRBJ2-7; D: TRBD1; CDR3: CASSRTGNEQYF; DNA: TGTGCCAGCAGCCGGACAGGGAACGAGCAGTACTTC
V: TRBV19; size: -; J: TRBJ1-1; D: -; CDR3: CASSPWGTPNTEAFF; DNA: TGTGCCAGTAGTCCTTGGGGGACACCGAACACTGAAGCTTTCTTT
V: TRBV19; size: -; J: TRBJ1-2; D: -; CDR3: CASSITLSAGHYGYTF; DNA: TGTGCCAGTAGTATAACTCTATCTGCAGGCCACTATGGCTACACCTTC
V: TRBV11-2; size: -; J: TRBJ2-4; D: TRBD2; CDR3: CASSSSGTIRNF; DNA: TGTGCCAGCAGCTCCTCCGGGACTATAAGAAACTTC
V: TRBV7-9; size: -; J: TRBJ2-2; D: -; CDR3: CASSLRQNTGELFF; DNA: TGTGCCAGCAGCCTTCGACAGAACACCGGGGAGCTGTTTTTT
V: TRBV9; size: -; J: TRBJ1-2; D: TRBD1; CDR3: CASSAGRQGRHYGYTF; DNA: TGTGCCAGCAGCGCCGGACGACAGGGCCGACACTATGGCTACACCTTC
V: TRBV4-2; size: -; J: TRBJ1-5; D: -; CDR3: CASSQDGSYSNQPQHF; DNA: TGTGCCAGCAGCCAAGATGGAAGCTATAGCAATCAGCCCCAGCATTTT
V: TRBV6-8; size: once; J: TRBJ2-6; D: -; CDR3: CASFLSRASGANVLTF; DNA: TGTGCCAGTTTTCTAAGCAGAGCCTCTGGGGCCAACGTCCTGACTTTC
V: TRBV7-9; size: -; J: TRBJ2-3; D: TRBD2; CDR3: CASSLGFGLAETDTQYF; DNA: TGTGCCAGCAGCTTAGGGTTCGGACTAGCGGAAACAGATACGCAGTATTTT
V: TRBV5-3; size: once; J: TRBJ2-7; D: -; CDR3: CARSFPEQYF; DNA: TGTGCCAGAAGCTTCCCCGAGCAGTACTTC
V: TRBV11-2; size: few; J: TRBJ2-1; D: -; CDR3: CASSFLTDTRYNEQFF; DNA: TGTGCCAGCAGCTTCCTTACCGACACTAGGTACAATGAGCAGTTCTTC
V: TRBV18; size: -; J: TRBJ1-1; D: -; CDR3: CASSPRRGEAFF; DNA: TGTGCCAGCTCACCAAGGAGGGGTGAAGCTTTCTTT
V: TRBV5-1; size: -; J: TRBJ2-1; D: TRBD2; CDR3: CASSLSSGSIYNEQFF; DNA: TGCGCCAGCAGCTTGAGTAGCGGGAGTATTTACAATGAGCAGTTCTTC
V: TRBV19; size: few; J: TRBJ1-5; D: -; CDR3: CASSIDGAGSQPQHF; DNA: TGTGCCAGTAGTATAGATGGGGCAGGGAGCCAGCCCCAGCATTTT
V: TRBV6-1; size: -; J: TRBJ2-7; D: -; CDR3: CASSDRDTWEQYF; DNA: TGTGCCAGCAGTGATCGGGACACCTGGGAGCAGTACTTC
V: TRBV5-1; size: -; J: TRBJ1-3; D: -; CDR3: CANRAGNTIYF; DNA: TGCGCCAATCGGGCTGGAAACACCATATATTTT
V: TRBV29-1; size: -; J: TRBJ2-5; D: -; CDR3: CSVESSRETQYF; DNA: TGCAGCGTGGAGTCTAGCCGGGAGACCCAGTACTTC